The 8 T cell receptor beta chains in this list originate from one sample, sequenced in a study of blood T cell repertoires in COVID-19. Method: immunoSEQ multiplex PCR; TCRdb's copy keeps in-frame clones and lacks some. Here the sample spans about 190,000 clones, roughly 80% being singletons. The sample was peripheral blood. The origin of the receptors is a woman aged 50 to 65 with acute or convalescent COVID-19.

This chain links TRBV29-1 with TRBJ1-1; maybe TRBD1 (6 bases). The germline V gene has CDR1 SQVTM and CDR2 ANQGSEA. The CDR3 is 12 amino acids. Trimming took 7 bases from V and 5 from J, leaving 14 bases between them. In DNA, the CDR3 is TGCAGCGCGGAACAGGGTAGGACTGAAGCTTTCTTT. Its translation is CSAEQGRTEAFF.

The V gene is TRBV5-1, the J gene TRBJ1-2; no clear D. V lost 4 bases and J 8 bases, leaving 12 bases between the germline ends. The CDR3 loop spans 12 amino acids. Germline V CDR1 and CDR2: SGHRS, YFSETQ. CDR3 residues: CASSPEGGGYTF. CDR3 in DNA: TGCGCCAGCAGCCCGGAGGGAGGCGGCTACACCTTC.

The V and J genes are TRBV24-1 and TRBJ2-1, with D possibly being TRBD1 (6 bases). This CDR3 is built from 16 residues. Trimming cost V 4 bases and J 2 bases, with 14 bases left between them. Germline V CDR1 and CDR2: KGHDR, SFDVKD. For the CDR3, the DNA is TGTGCCACCAGTGAGGCAGGGGACGGGACCTACAATGAGCAGTTCTTC. Protein sequence: CATSEAGDGTYNEQFF.

The V gene is TRBV7-7, the J gene TRBJ2-1; possibly TRBD1 for D (5 bases). Trimming removed 3 bases from V and 9 bases from J, with 12 bases in between. This CDR3 contains 13 residues. Germline CDR1 SSHAT, CDR2 FNYEAQ (reference sequence). CDR3 sequence reads: CASSLGPLREQFF. The DNA for the CDR3 is TGTGCCAGCAGCTTGGGGCCCCTCCGTGAGCAGTTCTTC.

This clone was recorded once. The chain employs TRBV13 and TRBJ2-4, with TRBD2 identical over 13 bases. V shed 8 bases, J shed 0 bases, and the junction held 13 bases outside the gene matches. Germline lookup yields CDR1 PRHDT and CDR2 FYEKMQ (reference sequence). The CDR3 length is 19 residues. In DNA, the CDR3 is TGTGCCAGCCAGCGGGGCGGACTAGCGGGGGCTCAAGCCAAAAACATTCAGTACTTC. It is translated as CASQRGGLAGAQAKNIQYF.

This rearrangement joins TRBV2 to TRBJ2-7, with TRBD1 matching over 10 bases. Germline V lookup: CDR1 SNHLY, CDR2 FYNNEI. With V trimmed by 10 bases and J by 2 bases, 5 bases remained unmatched. The CDR3 totals 13 residues. The CDR3 is CATGTGVTYEQYF. The CDR3 DNA reads TGTGCCACCGGGACAGGGGTTACCTACGAGCAGTACTTC.

The chain uses TRBV11-3 and TRBJ2-7, with 7 bases fitting TRBD1. There are 15 residues in the CDR3. With V trimmed by 0 bases and J by 3 bases, 5 bases remained unmatched. CDR1 is SGHNT and CDR2 is YENEEA in the germline V gene. The chain's CDR3 is CASSLDSGQDYEQYF. CDR3 coding DNA: TGTGCCAGCAGCTTAGACTCCGGACAGGACTACGAGCAGTACTTC.

The sample holds one count of this clone. J is TRBJ1-1 and V is TRBV30; D call uncertain. CDR1 is GTSNPN and CDR2 is SVGIG in the germline V gene (reference sequence). The CDR3 covers 16 residues. V lost 3 bases and J lost 4, with 21 bases in between. The CDR3, as DNA: TGTGCCTGGAGGCCTATCCGGGCCTCAGGAGGCACTGAAGCTTTCTTT. Translating gives CAWRPIRASGGTEAFF.